Below, 10 T cell receptor beta chains from the same sample are listed, as sequenced in a study of T cell responses to AZD1222 COVID-19 vaccine. Only in-frame clones appear in the TCRdb table, and some are missing; sequencing was by immunoSEQ multiplex PCR. The data contain 150,000 to 200,000 clones, approximately 90% of them singletons. The specimen was peripheral blood, collected 28 days after the second AZD1222 dose. The source is an adult who received the AZD1222 COVID-19 vaccine.

This chain joins TRBV2 and TRBJ2-1; D perhaps matches TRBD2 (6 bases). V was cut by 5 bases and J by 10 bases, with 21 bases left in between. The CDR3 is 15 residues long. Germline V CDR1 and CDR2: SNHLY, FYNNEI. In DNA form, the CDR3 reads TGTGCCAGCAGTTCCCACAGCACGGCAGCGGGCGAGCAGTTCTTC. The encoded protein is CASSSHSTAAGEQFF.

DNA for the CDR3: TGTGCCAGCAGTTATCTCGGGAGGGCCCACGAGCAGTACTTC. Amino acid sequence: CASSYLGRAHEQYF. The chain employs TRBV6-5 and TRBJ2-7; 8 nucleotides align to TRBD2. V lost 3 bases and J lost 5; bases outside the gene matches: 6. The CDR3 runs 14 residues. Germline loops: CDR1 MNHEY, CDR2 SVGAGI.

The J gene is TRBJ2-1, the V gene TRBV18, with 8 nucleotides matching TRBD2. Losses at the gene ends were 3 bases for V and 9 bases for J; bases not matched to a gene: 13. CDR1 KGHSH and CDR2 LQKENI come from the germline V gene. CDR3 length: 16 residues. This CDR3 is CASSPQTGGAASEQFF. Written as DNA, the CDR3 is TGTGCCAGCTCACCTCAGACGGGGGGGGCGGCTAGTGAGCAGTTCTTC.

CDR3 amino acids: CASSLGTGKIYGYTF. CDR3 DNA sequence: TGTGCCAGCAGTTTAGGGACAGGAAAAATCTATGGCTACACCTTC. This chain connects TRBV6-2 or TRBV6-3 to TRBJ1-2; 8 nucleotides match TRBD1. This CDR3 has 15 amino acids. J lost 4 bases, V lost 4 bases, and 8 bases had no gene match. Germline V lookup: CDR1 MNHEY, CDR2 SVGEGT.

The chain links TRBV7-9 to TRBJ2-3, with D perhaps TRBD2 (7 bases). Germline loops: CDR1 SEHNR, CDR2 FQNEAQ (reference sequence). V was trimmed by 0 bases and J by 0 bases, leaving 13 bases between them. The CDR3 extends over 17 amino acids. CDR3 protein: CASSLAGGRPSTDTQYF. The CDR3 coding sequence is TGTGCCAGCAGCTTAGCGGGGGGGCGGCCTAGCACAGATACGCAGTATTTT.

The chain links TRBV2 to TRBJ1-5; D uncertain. V was trimmed by 4 bases and J by 7 bases, leaving 5 bases between them. The CDR3 sequence is 11 residues long. CDR1 and CDR2 from the germline V gene are SNHLY and FYNNEI. The CDR3 reads CASSAGQPQHF. CDR3 coding DNA: TGTGCCAGCAGTGCCGGCCAGCCCCAGCATTTT.

The chain employs TRBV4-1 and TRBJ2-1; TRBD2 aligns across 7 bases. This CDR3 contains 14 residues. V was clipped by 4 bases and J by 6 bases; unmatched bases: 6. CDR1 MGHRA and CDR2 YSYEKL come from the germline V gene. The CDR3 bases are TGCGCCAGCAGCCCCCCGCGGGAGTTCAATGAGCAGTTCTTC. Its translation: CASSPPREFNEQFF.

The V gene is TRBV6-5, the J gene TRBJ2-7; the match to TRBD1 covers 8 bases. Trimming took 2 bases from V and 3 from J; bases not matched to a gene: 3. Germline V gene data show CDR1 as MNHEY and CDR2 as SVGAGI. CDR3 size: 14 residues. CDR3 coding DNA: TGTGCCAGCAGTTACCTCAGGGGGCACTACGAGCAGTACTTC. It specifies CASSYLRGHYEQYF.

V usage is TRBV27 and J usage is TRBJ2-3; 11 bases match TRBD2. The CDR3 is 16 amino acids. Germline assignment: CDR1 MNHEY and CDR2 SMNVEV (reference sequence). After removal of 5 bases from V and 3 bases from J, the junction contained 7 bases not matched to a gene. CDR3 in amino acids: CASSARLAGWTDTQYF. For the CDR3, the DNA is TGTGCCAGCAGTGCACGACTAGCGGGATGGACAGATACGCAGTATTTT.

V is TRBV19 and J is TRBJ1-2, with a weak D call TRBD1 (5 bases). This CDR3 has 16 amino acids. Germline V gene lookup returns CDR1 LNHDA and CDR2 SQIVND (reference sequence). V shed 4 bases and J shed 5 bases, with 20 bases lying between them. The CDR3 bases are TGTGCCAGTAGTAGTGCGGGACGGGTAGAGCTTTATGGCTACACCTTC. It yields the protein CASSSAGRVELYGYTF.